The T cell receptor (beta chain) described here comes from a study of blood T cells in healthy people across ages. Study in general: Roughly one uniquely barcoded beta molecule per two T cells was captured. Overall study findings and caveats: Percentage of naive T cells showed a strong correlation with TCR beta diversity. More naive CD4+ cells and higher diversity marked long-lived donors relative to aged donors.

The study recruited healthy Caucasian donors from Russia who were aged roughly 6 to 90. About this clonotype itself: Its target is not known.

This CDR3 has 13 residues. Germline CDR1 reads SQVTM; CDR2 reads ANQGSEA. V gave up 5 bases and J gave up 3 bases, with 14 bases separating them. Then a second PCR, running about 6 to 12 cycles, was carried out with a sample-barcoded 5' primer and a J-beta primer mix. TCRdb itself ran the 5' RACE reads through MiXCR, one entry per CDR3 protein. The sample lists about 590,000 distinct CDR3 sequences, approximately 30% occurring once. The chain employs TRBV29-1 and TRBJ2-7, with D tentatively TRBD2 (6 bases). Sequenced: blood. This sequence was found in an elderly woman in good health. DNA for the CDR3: TGCAGCGTTCGTCCGGGGGAAAACTACGAGCAGTACTTC. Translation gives CSVRPGENYEQYF.